This T cell receptor beta chain came from a study of cytomegalovirus exposure and HLA in healthy donors. Across the whole study: A subsequent analysis reported that the 95 to 150 validation repertoires were produced on the same platform that had also been used for the roughly 700 first-cohort repertoires. Study-wide points: In vitro data verified a few CMV-associated chains as specific for CMV antigens. High specificity and sensitivity for cytomegalovirus status were reported for the classifier.

Note on this clone: Antigen unknown.

The donors belonged to the approximately 130-subject validation cohort, separate from the roughly 710-subject first cohort. Produced via immunoSEQ multiplex PCR; TCRdb's table is partial and in-frame only. The sample has about 120,000 clones; more than 75% are singletons. The CDR3 loop spans 16 amino acids. The germline CDR1 and CDR2 sequences are MDHEN and SYDVKM. The V and J ends lost 4 bases and 5 bases respectively, with 17 bases between them. This TCR derives from a woman in her twenties or thirties in good health and CMV-seropositive. Sequencing used PBMCs. This chain uses TRBV28 with TRBJ2-2, with D maybe TRBD1 (6 bases). The CDR3 here is CASSSPGTRGTGELFF. CDR3 DNA: TGTGCCAGCAGTTCTCCCGGGACAAGGGGTACCGGGGAGCTGTTTTTT. The full variable domain, with the rest looked up from reference TRBV28 and TRBJ2-2, is DVKVTQSSRYLVKRTGEKVFLECVQDMDHENMFWYRQDPGLGLRLIYFSYDVKMKEKGDIPEGYSVSREKKERFSLILESASTNQTSMYLCASSSPGTRGTGELFFGEGSRLTVL.